Included here is one TCR beta chain sequence, with context. The antigen remains unidentified. The length of the CDR3 is 15 residues. Per germline, CDR1 SGHRS and CDR2 YFSETQ. With 4 bases clipped from V and 2 bases from J, the junction kept 6 bases outside the gene matches. Orbital computed tomography, together with clinical symptoms, serum thyroxine, TRAb and thyroid ultrasound, was used for diagnosis. Amplification targeted the TCR beta CDR3 regions, with RNA transcripts as the source material. Scientists carried out first-round RT-PCR using HTBI primers and then a second-round multiplex PCR. MiXCR was run by TCRdb on the multiplex PCR reads, yielding one entry per CDR3 protein. The data contain some 1.1 million distinct CDR3 sequences, about 40% of them seen just once; the ten biggest clones take up around 10%. This record comes from a study of Graves' ophthalmopathy and Graves' hyperthyroidism. Whole-study findings and limits: Blood shared most expanded thyroid clonotypes above 0.001 frequency.

This TCR was recovered from an adult man with Graves' hyperthyroidism. V is TRBV5-1 and J is TRBJ2-7, with 10 bases lining up with TRBD2. The sequenced sample consisted of peripheral blood or thyroid tissue (not recorded which). The CDR3 DNA reads as TGCGCCAGCAGCCCCTTAGCGGGAGGAGCCTACGAGCAGTACTTC. Its translation: CASSPLAGGAYEQYF. Filled out from reference TRBV5-1 and TRBJ2-7, the complete variable domain reads KAGVTQTPRYLIKTRGQQVTLSCSPISGHRSVSWYQQTPGQGLQFLFEYFSETQRNKGNFPGRFSGRQFSNSRSEMNVSTLELGDSALYLCASSPLAGGAYEQYFGPGTRLTVT.